The sequence of this T cell receptor (beta chain) was determined in a study of human T cells and chemical hapten exposure. The CDR3 spans 15 residues. V lost 6 bases, J lost 0 bases, and 13 bases lay in between. Individual cDNA molecules in this library carried unique molecular identifiers. In the original processing: Per-sample TCR counts ranged from about 20,000 to 750,000, median approximately 98,000. TCRdb called the RACE reads again in MiXCR, with one record for every CDR3 protein. These V and J calls derive from TCRdb rather than the authors' analysis. The table lists 55,000 to 75,000 distinct CDR3 sequences, about an eighth of them singletons. This clonotype was observed a handful of times. Antigen unknown. Study-level findings and limits: DPC sensitization left the count of TCRs above 1 in 1000 unchanged.

Sample time point: patch test 3, about 24 weeks after DPC sensitization. Stated treatment: therapeutic diphenylcyclopropenone sensitization with weekly scalp DPC. Donors were 18 to 70-year-old alopecia patients suitable for DPC. The receptor was derived from a man between 25 and 39 years old with alopecia areata. Some clones in this sample may be carry-over from other donors' samples. The chain recombines TRBV12-3 or TRBV12-4 with TRBJ2-3; no clear D gene. The starting material was whole blood, obtained in connection with sensitization to the hapten diphenylcyclopropenone (DPC). CDR3 in DNA: TGTGCCAGCAGATCGGGCGGAGCTAGCACAGATACGCAGTATTTT. Protein product: CASRSGGASTDTQYF.